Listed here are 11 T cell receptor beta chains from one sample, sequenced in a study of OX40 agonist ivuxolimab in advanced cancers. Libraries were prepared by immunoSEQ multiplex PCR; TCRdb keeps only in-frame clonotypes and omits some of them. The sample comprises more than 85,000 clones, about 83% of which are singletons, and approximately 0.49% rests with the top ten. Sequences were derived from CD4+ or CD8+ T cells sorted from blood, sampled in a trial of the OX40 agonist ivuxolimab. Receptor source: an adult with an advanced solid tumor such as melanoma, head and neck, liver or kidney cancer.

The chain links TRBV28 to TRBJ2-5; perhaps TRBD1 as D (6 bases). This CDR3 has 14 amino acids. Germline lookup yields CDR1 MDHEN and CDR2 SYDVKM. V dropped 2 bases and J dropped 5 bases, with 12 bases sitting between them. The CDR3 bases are TGTGCCAGCAGTTTAGGGGACAATCGGGAGACCCAGTACTTC. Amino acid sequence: CASSLGDNRETQYF.

The CDR3 DNA follows: TGTGCCAGCACAACATCCGGACAGGGAAATGAGCAGTACTTC. It is translated as CASTTSGQGNEQYF. This sequence joins TRBV28 and TRBJ2-5; 8 bases are a match to TRBD1. This CDR3 spans 14 amino acids. The junction had 15 bases not matched to a gene; V was cut back by 7 bases and J by 11 bases. Germline V gene lookup returns CDR1 MDHEN and CDR2 SYDVKM.

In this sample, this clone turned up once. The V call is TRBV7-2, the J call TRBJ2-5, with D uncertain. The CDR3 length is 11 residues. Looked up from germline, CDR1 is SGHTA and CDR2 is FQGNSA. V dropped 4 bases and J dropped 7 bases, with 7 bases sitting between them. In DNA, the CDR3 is TGTGCCAGCAGCTCCCTGGGGACCCAGTACTTC. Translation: CASSSLGTQYF. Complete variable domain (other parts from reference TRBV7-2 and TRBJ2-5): GAGVSQSPSNKVTEKGKDVELRCDPISGHTALYWYRQSLGQGLEFLIYFQGNSAPDKSGLPSDRFSAERTGGSVSTLTIQRTQQEDSAVYLCASSSLGTQYFGPGTRLLVL.

Written as DNA, the CDR3 is TGTGCCAGCAGTTTACCCGACGGCGGGGCCAAGACCCAGTACTTC. This codes for CASSLPDGGAKTQYF. The V gene is TRBV27, the J gene TRBJ2-5; tentative D call: TRBD2 (6 bases). CDR1 is MNHEY and CDR2 is SMNVEV in the germline V gene (reference sequence). Trimming took 2 bases from V and 6 from J, leaving 16 bases between them. The CDR3 loop spans 15 amino acids.

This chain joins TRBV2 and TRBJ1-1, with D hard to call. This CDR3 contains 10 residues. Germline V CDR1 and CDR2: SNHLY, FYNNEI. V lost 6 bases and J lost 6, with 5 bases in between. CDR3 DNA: TGTGCCAGCAGGACTTCTGAAGCTTTCTTT. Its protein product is CASRTSEAFF.

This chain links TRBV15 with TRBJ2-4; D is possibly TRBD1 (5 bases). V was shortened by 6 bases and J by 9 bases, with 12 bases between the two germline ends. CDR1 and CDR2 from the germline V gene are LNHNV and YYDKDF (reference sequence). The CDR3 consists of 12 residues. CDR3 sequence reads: CATRRGRGIQYF. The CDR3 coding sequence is TGTGCCACCAGAAGGGGTAGAGGCATTCAGTACTTC.

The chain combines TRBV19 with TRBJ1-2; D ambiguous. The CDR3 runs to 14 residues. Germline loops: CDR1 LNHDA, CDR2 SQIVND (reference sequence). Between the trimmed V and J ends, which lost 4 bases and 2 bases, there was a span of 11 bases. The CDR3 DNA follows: TGTGCCAGTAGTACGACGGACCTAAACTATGGCTACACCTTC. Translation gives CASSTTDLNYGYTF. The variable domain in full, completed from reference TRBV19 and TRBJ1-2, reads DGGITQSPKYLFRKEGQNVTLSCEQNLNHDAMYWYRQDPGQGLRLIYYSQIVNDFQKGDIAEGYSVSREKKESFPLTVTSAQKNPTAFYLCASSTTDLNYGYTFGSGTRLTVV.

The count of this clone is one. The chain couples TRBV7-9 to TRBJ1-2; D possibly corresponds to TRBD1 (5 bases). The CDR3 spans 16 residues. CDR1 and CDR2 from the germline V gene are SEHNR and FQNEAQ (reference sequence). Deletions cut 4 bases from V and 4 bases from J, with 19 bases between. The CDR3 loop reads CASSSTSLGTTYGYTF. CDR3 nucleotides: TGTGCCAGCAGCTCGACTTCGTTAGGGACGACCTATGGCTACACCTTC.

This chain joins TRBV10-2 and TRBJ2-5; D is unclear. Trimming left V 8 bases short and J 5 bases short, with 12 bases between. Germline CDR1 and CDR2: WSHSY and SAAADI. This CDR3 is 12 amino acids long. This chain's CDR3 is CASALTHETQYF. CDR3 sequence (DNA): TGCGCCAGCGCACTAACTCATGAGACCCAGTACTTC.

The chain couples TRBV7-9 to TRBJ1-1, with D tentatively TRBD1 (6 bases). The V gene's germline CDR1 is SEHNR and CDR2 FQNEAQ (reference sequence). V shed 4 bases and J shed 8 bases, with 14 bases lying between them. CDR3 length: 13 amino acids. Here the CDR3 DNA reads TGTGCCAGCAGCTACGGGGGCCGGAGGGAAGCTTTCTTT. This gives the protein CASSYGGRREAFF.

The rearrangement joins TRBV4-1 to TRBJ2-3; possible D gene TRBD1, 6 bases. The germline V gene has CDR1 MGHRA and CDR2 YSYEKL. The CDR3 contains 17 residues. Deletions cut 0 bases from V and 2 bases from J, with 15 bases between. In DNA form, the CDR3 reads TGCGCCAGCAGCCAAGAGGCAGGACAGAGCAACACAGATACGCAGTATTTT. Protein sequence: CASSQEAGQSNTDTQYF.